The next 2 T cell receptor beta chains were all read from a single sample in a study of shared clonotypes between healthy human individuals. TCRdb's table, derived via immunoSEQ multiplex PCR, lists solely in-frame clones and lacks some. The table records some 1.5 million clones, under 99% of them present only once. Source material: naive CD4+ T cells sorted from blood. Sample subset: CD45RA+ positively selected. The receptor source for this set is a man younger than 45 in good health.

A remark on this clone: Other nucleotide sequences from this sample produce the same CDR3. The chain is built from TRBV6-5 and TRBJ2-7; D is unclear. Per germline, CDR1 MNHEY and CDR2 SVGAGI. This CDR3 is built from 13 residues. V was clipped by 2 bases and J by 3 bases, with 8 bases between them. CDR3 protein: CASSYRQSYEQYF. In DNA, the CDR3 is TGTGCCAGCAGTTACCGTCAGAGCTACGAGCAGTACTTC.

The V call is TRBV4-2, the J call TRBJ2-1, with 7 bases identical to TRBD2. Losses at the gene ends were 3 bases for V and 1 base for J; bases not matched to a gene: 6. The CDR3 runs 16 residues. The V gene's germline CDR1 is LGHNA and CDR2 YNFKEQ. The CDR3 protein is CASSQVLAQSYNEQFF. The CDR3 coding sequence is TGTGCCAGCAGCCAGGTACTAGCGCAGTCCTACAATGAGCAGTTCTTC.